This T cell receptor beta chain was sequenced in a study of identifying expanded T cells in peripheral blood. TCRdb's table, derived via immunoSEQ multiplex PCR, lists solely in-frame clones and lacks some. The sample records fewer than 80,000 clones, approximately 82% being singletons. This CDR3 is 16 amino acids long. Germline CDR1 SGHTS, CDR2 YDEGEE. Losses at the gene ends were 2 bases for V and 0 bases for J; bases not matched to a gene: 3. This chain links TRBV5-8 with TRBJ2-1; TRBD1 aligns across 9 bases. The material sequenced was blood. The sequence was collected from a person between 18 and 75 years old in good health. CDR3 nucleotide sequence: TGTGCCAGCAGCTTAGGGACAGGGAGCTCCTACAATGAGCAGTTCTTC. Its translation is CASSLGTGSSYNEQFF.